This T cell receptor (beta chain) originates from a study of blood T cell repertoires in COVID-19. Produced via immunoSEQ multiplex PCR; TCRdb's table is partial and in-frame only. This sample yields 150,000 to 200,000 clones, of which roughly 77% are seen a single time; under 7% belongs to the top ten. Germline CDR1 reads SGHTA; CDR2 reads FQGNSA. The ends were cut back, 5 bases at V and 2 bases at J, with 9 bases in the middle. This CDR3 region has 13 residues. The chain employs TRBV7-2 and TRBJ1-2; maybe TRBD1 (6 bases). The material sequenced was peripheral blood. This clonotype originated in a woman between 40 and 50 years old with COVID-19, enrolled during active disease. This chain's CDR3 is CASSPGQNYGYTF. The CDR3 bases are TGTGCCAGCAGCCCCGGACAGAACTATGGCTACACCTTC.